This T cell receptor (beta chain) was recorded in a study of tumor-infiltrating lymphocytes in localized non-small cell lung cancer. Across the whole study: Patients included smokers and never-smokers with various histologies, some sampled after neoadjuvant chemotherapy. Study results and caveats: TCR sequencing covered a subset of patients with enough tissue. TCRbeta sequencing showed higher T cell infiltration in tumors than uninvolved lung.

Concerning this clone: Its target is not known.

Assay: immunoSEQ multiplex PCR; the TCRdb copy retains only in-frame clones and omits some. The data show 6,400 or so clones, around three quarters seen once. The CDR3 covers 16 residues. V shed 6 bases and J 4 bases; nucleotides not matched to a gene: 12. CDR1 is SGHRS, CDR2 YFSETQ, per germline. This clonotype originated in a human donor with non-small cell lung cancer. Source material: uninvolved lung tissue not adjacent to the tumor. This chain connects TRBV5-1 to TRBJ2-2, with TRBD2 identical over 7 bases. In DNA, the CDR3 is TGCGCCAGCACCCCCTCGGGCCTAGCGGCCACCGGGGAGCTGTTTTTT. It encodes CASTPSGLAATGELFF.